Given below is one T cell receptor beta chain in context. Primers used in a second PCR of about 6 to 11 cycles were a sample-barcoded 5' primer and a J-beta primer mix. One entry per CDR3 protein results from TCRdb running MiXCR on the 5' RACE reads. The sample consists of 780,000 or so distinct CDR3 sequences, roughly 25% of them appearing once. No fewer than 5 micrograms of total RNA were isolated from every sample. V shed 0 bases and J shed 5 bases, with 11 bases lying between them. CDR1 is SQVTM and CDR2 is ANQGSEA in the germline V gene. The CDR3 sequence is 14 residues long. The sample comes from a study of blood T cells in healthy people across ages. These data are also associated with another study on T cells of mothers and their children. That paper states: Mothers gave over 8 million TCR beta CDR3 reads each, and children roughly 3.3 million each.

The sequence derives from a boy aged 5-17 years in good health. Sequencing used blood. V and J are TRBV29-1 and TRBJ2-1; the D is unclear. CDR3 sequence: CSVEDPGRDNEQFF. CDR3 nucleotides: TGCAGCGTTGAAGATCCGGGCCGGGACAATGAGCAGTTCTTC.